This TCR beta chain was identified in a study of cytomegalovirus exposure and HLA in healthy donors. The study, taken as a whole, reports: Rates of TCR association differed by HLA locus in a later analysis, with DRB1 highest and HLA-C lowest. According to an earlier analysis, most TCR beta V segments yielded productive rearrangements about 90% or about 30% of the time. It has been reported that TCR beta sequences accurately predicted the HLA-A and HLA-B alleles of most subjects.

In regard to this clone: What it binds is unknown.

Amplification used 60 Vbeta primers and 13 Jbeta primers. Clones were read by immunoSEQ multiplex PCR, and TCRdb kept only the in-frame ones, dropping some. This table holds some 100,000 clones, 75% to 90% found once. The CDR3 loop spans 17 amino acids. V shed 0 bases and J 3 bases; nucleotides not matched to a gene: 4. CDR1 and CDR2 from the germline V gene are MNHNS and SASEGT. Donors were nominally healthy when sampled, though unrecorded immune exposures were likely. The chain employs TRBV6-1 and TRBJ2-1; TRBD2 matches 11 bases. The TCR was taken from a man aged 25-45 years in good health and CMV-seronegative. Sequencing used PBMCs. The chain's CDR3 is CASSEAKTSGDYNEQFF. CDR3 nucleotides: TGTGCCAGCAGTGAAGCAAAGACTAGCGGGGACTACAATGAGCAGTTCTTC.